The clone carrying this T cell receptor (beta chain) was found a few times. Its antigen remains unknown. Each sample yielded at least 7 million isolated PBMCs. These data belong to a study of blood T cells in healthy people across ages. Points from the study as a whole: It was the long-lived donors that had more naive CD4+ cells and higher diversity than aged donors. Diversity of TCR beta correlated strongly with naive T cell percentage.

Germline V lookup: CDR1 LGHNA, CDR2 YSLEER. Trimming removed 1 base from V and 0 bases from J, with 9 bases in between. CDR3 size: 15 residues. For the second PCR, which ran for about 6 to 11 cycles, a sample-barcoded 5' primer and a J-beta primer mix were used. Each cDNA molecule was tagged by a template-switch adaptor that had 12 random nucleotides. TCRdb passed the 5' RACE reads through MiXCR, listing each CDR3 protein once. This table has 1.5 million to 2 million distinct CDR3 sequences, roughly 50% appearing once. The chain is built from TRBV4-3 and TRBJ1-2; D is unresolved. The sequenced sample was blood. This TCR derives from a middle-aged woman in good health. DNA for the CDR3: TGCGCCAGCAGCCAAGGAATCGCCCCTAACTATGGCTACACCTTC. The encoded protein is CASSQGIAPNYGYTF.